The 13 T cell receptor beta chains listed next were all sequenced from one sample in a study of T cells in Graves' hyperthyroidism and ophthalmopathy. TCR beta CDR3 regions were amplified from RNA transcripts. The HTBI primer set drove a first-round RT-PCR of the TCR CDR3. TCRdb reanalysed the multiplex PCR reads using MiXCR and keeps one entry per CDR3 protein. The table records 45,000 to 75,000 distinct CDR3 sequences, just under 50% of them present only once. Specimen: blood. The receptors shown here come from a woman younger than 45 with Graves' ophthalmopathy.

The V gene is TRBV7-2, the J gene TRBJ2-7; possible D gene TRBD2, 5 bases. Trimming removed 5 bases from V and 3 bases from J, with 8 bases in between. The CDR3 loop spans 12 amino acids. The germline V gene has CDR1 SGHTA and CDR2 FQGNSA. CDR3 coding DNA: TGTGCCAGCAGCCGGGGTGTCTACGAGCAGTACTTC. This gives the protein CASSRGVYEQYF.

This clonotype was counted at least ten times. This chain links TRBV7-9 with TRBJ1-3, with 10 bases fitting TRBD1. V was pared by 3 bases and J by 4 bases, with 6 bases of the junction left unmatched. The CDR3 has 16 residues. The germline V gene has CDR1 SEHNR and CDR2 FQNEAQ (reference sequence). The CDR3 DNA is TGTGCCAGCAGCTTTTCGGGACAGGGGCCCGGAAACACCATATATTTT. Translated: CASSFSGQGPGNTIYF.

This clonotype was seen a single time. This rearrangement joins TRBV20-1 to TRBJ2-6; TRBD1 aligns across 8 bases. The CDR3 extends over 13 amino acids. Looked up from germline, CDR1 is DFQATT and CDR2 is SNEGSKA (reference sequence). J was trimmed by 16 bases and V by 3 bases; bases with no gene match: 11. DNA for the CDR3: TGCAGTGCTAGTGGGCAGGGGGCTGTAGCACTGACTTTC. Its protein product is CSASGQGAVALTF.

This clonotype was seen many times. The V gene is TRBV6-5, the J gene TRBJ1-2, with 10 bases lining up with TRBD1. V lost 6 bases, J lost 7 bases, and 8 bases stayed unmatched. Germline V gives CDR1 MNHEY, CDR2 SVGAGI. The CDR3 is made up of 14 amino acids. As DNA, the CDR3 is TGTGCCAGCAGGCAGACAGGGGGCGATCCTGGCTACACCTTC. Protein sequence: CASRQTGGDPGYTF.

CDR3 protein: CASSLVGGGYQETQYF. The CDR3 DNA follows: TGTGCCAGCAGCTTAGTGGGCGGGGGGTACCAAGAGACCCAGTACTTC. The rearrangement joins TRBV7-2 to TRBJ2-5; 8 bases line up with TRBD2. This CDR3 spans 16 amino acids. Trimming at V came to 1 base and at J to 0 bases, leaving 4 bases not matched to a gene. Germline-derived CDR1 and CDR2 are SGHTA and FQGNSA.

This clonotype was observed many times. The CDR3 DNA sequence: TGTGCCAGCAGCCAAGATGACAGGGGGCATTTACGGGATCAGCCCCAGCATTTT. This encodes CASSQDDRGHLRDQPQHF. V usage is TRBV4-2 and J usage is TRBJ1-5; 10 nucleotides agree with TRBD1. The CDR3 has 18 amino acids. Germline V gene sequence: CDR1 LGHNA, CDR2 YNFKEQ. V gave up 0 bases and J gave up 5 bases; unmatched junction bases: 10.

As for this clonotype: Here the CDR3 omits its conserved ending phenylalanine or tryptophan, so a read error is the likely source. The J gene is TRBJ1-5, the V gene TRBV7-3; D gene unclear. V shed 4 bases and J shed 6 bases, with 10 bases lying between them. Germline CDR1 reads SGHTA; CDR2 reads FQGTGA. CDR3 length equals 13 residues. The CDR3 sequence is CASSSQWGQPQHV. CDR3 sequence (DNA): TGTGCCAGCAGCTCACAATGGGGTCAGCCCCAGCATGTT.

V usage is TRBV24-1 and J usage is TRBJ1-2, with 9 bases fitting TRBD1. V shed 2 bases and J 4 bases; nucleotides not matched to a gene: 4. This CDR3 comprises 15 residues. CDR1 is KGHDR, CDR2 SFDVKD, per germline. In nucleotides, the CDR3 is TGTGCCACCAGTGATTCGGGACAGGGACCCTATGGCTACACCTTC. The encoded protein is CATSDSGQGPYGYTF.

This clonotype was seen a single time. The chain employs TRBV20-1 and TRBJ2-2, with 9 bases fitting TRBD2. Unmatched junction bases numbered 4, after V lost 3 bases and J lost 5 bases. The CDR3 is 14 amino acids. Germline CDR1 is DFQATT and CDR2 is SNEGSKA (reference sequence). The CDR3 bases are TGCAGTGCTAGTTTAGCGGGAGAAACCGGGGAGCTGTTTTTT. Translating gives CSASLAGETGELFF.

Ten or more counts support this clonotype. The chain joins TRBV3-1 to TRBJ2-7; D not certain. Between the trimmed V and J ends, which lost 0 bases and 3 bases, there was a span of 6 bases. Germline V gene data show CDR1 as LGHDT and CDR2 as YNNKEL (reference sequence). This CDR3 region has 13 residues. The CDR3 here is CASSQDPNYEQYF. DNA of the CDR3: TGTGCCAGCAGCCAAGACCCCAACTACGAGCAGTACTTC.

Here the CDR3 reads CASSPRLAGGPNEQFF. Written as DNA, the CDR3 is TGTGCCAGCAGCCCCAGACTAGCGGGAGGGCCGAATGAGCAGTTCTTC. V is TRBV14 and J is TRBJ2-1; 14 bases are a match to TRBD2. J lost 7 bases, V lost 4 bases, and 6 bases had no gene match. Germline assignment: CDR1 SGHDN and CDR2 FVKESK. The length of the CDR3 is 16 residues.

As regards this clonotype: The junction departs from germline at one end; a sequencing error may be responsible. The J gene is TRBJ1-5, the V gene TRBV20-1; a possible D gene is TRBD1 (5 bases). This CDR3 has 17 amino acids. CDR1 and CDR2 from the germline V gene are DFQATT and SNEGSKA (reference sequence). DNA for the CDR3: TGCAGTGCTAGAAATCCGTGGGACGGGAATAGCAATCAGCCTCAGCATTTT. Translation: CSARNPWDGNSNQPQHF.

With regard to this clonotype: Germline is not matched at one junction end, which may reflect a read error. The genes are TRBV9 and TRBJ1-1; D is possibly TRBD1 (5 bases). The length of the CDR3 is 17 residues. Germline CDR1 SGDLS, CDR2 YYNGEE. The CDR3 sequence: CASSVDPIRGLNTEAFF. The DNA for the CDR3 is TGTGCCAGCAGCGTAGACCCAATACGGGGCTTGAACACGGAAGCTTTCTTT.